These 29 T cell receptor beta chains were all obtained from the same sample, sequenced in a study of cytomegalovirus exposure and HLA in healthy donors. Primers: 60 Vbeta forward and 13 Jbeta reverse. The repertoire was sequenced with immunoSEQ multiplex PCR; TCRdb's copy has only in-frame clones and lacks some. This table has 250,000 to 350,000 clones, about nine tenths appearing once. The source material was PBMCs. These receptor sequences come from a man aged 40-55 years in good health and CMV-seropositive.

J is TRBJ2-1 and V is TRBV2; 8 nucleotides line up with TRBD1. The CDR3 covers 15 residues. CDR1 and CDR2 from the germline V gene are SNHLY and FYNNEI. V was clipped by 3 bases and J by 6 bases; unmatched bases: 7. The CDR3 reads CASSDKGTGSNEQFF. DNA for the CDR3: TGTGCCAGCAGTGACAAGGGGACAGGTTCCAATGAGCAGTTCTTC.

This rearrangement joins TRBV6-1 to TRBJ1-2, with unresolved D. Trimming removed 6 bases from V and 5 bases from J, with 19 bases in between. Germline V gives CDR1 MNHNS, CDR2 SASEGT. CDR3 size: 15 residues. CDR3 protein: CASRPRTAGPYGYTF. The CDR3 coding sequence is TGTGCCAGCAGACCGCGGACGGCGGGTCCGTATGGCTACACCTTC.

The chain joins TRBV7-4 to TRBJ1-5; no clear D. Germline CDR1 and CDR2: SGHVT and SQSDAQ. V was shortened by 5 bases and J by 9 bases, with 14 bases between the two germline ends. The CDR3 runs to 13 residues. The CDR3 region is CASSPRRARPQHF. CDR3 nucleotides: TGTGCCAGCAGCCCAAGGCGGGCGAGGCCCCAGCATTTT.

The table lists this clone with a count of one. The chain uses TRBV7-6 and TRBJ2-1; 7 nucleotides line up with TRBD2. This CDR3 has 14 amino acids. CDR1 SGHVS and CDR2 FNYEAQ come from the germline V gene. The trim removed 1 base at V and 4 bases at J, leaving 1 base unmatched. The CDR3 DNA sequence: TGTGCCAGCAGCTTAGGGGGAGGGTACAATGAGCAGTTCTTC. This gives the protein CASSLGGGYNEQFF.

The CDR3 sequence is CASSPRGAGPAQQFF. The CDR3 nucleotides read TGTGCCAGCAGCCCCCGGGGAGCGGGGCCCGCTCAGCAGTTCTTC. The chain recombines TRBV6-5 with TRBJ2-1; 7 nucleotides align to TRBD2. Germline CDR1 and CDR2: MNHEY and SVGAGI. The CDR3 sequence is 15 residues long. After removal of 6 bases from V and 11 bases from J, the junction contained 16 bases not matched to a gene.

V and J are TRBV28 and TRBJ1-6; TRBD1 agrees at 8 bases. V dropped 6 bases and J dropped 7; count of bases not matched to a gene: 11. This CDR3 region has 16 residues. The germline CDR1 and CDR2 sequences are MDHEN and SYDVKM. CDR3: CASSRRTGFQNSPLHF. The DNA for the CDR3 is TGTGCCAGCAGCCGCCGGACAGGGTTTCAGAATTCACCCCTCCACTTT.

The chain employs TRBV5-4 and TRBJ2-7; 7 nucleotides line up with TRBD2. This CDR3 contains 16 residues. The V segment lost 0 bases and the J segment 3 bases; nucleotides outside the gene matches: 9. Per the germline V gene, CDR1 is SGHNT and CDR2 is YYREEE (reference sequence). CDR3 sequence (DNA): TGTGCCAGCAGCTTGGATCCGGGAGGCTGGGTCTACGAGCAGTACTTC. Translated, it gives CASSLDPGGWVYEQYF.

The chain couples TRBV6-6 to TRBJ2-5, with TRBD2 matching 7 bases. The better agreement between TRBJ2-7 and the DNA end casts doubt on the J call. Germline CDR1 MNHNY, CDR2 SVGAGI (reference sequence). CDR3 length: 11 amino acids. The DNA of the CDR3 is TGTGCCACCGTGGCGGGGGTCGAGCAGTACTTC. This encodes CATVAGVEQYF.

This rearrangement joins TRBV10-3 to TRBJ2-1; 10 bases match TRBD2. V was pared by 2 bases and J by 6 bases, with 1 base of the junction left unmatched. The CDR3 contains 14 residues. Germline CDR1 reads ENHRY; CDR2 reads SYGVKD. The CDR3 reads CAISEIAGGNEQFF. In nucleotides, the CDR3 is TGTGCCATCAGTGAGATAGCGGGAGGCAATGAGCAGTTCTTC.

This chain joins TRBV9 and TRBJ2-1; 7 positions match TRBD2. Germline lookup yields CDR1 SGDLS and CDR2 YYNGEE. V shed 3 bases and J 2 bases; nucleotides not matched to a gene: 8. The CDR3 has 16 amino acids. CDR3: CASSALGGLTYNEQFF. DNA of the CDR3: TGTGCCAGCAGCGCTCTGGGGGGGTTAACCTACAATGAGCAGTTCTTC.

The V gene is TRBV30, the J gene TRBJ2-6, with D possibly matching TRBD1 (6 bases). The CDR3 totals 13 residues. Germline loops: CDR1 GTSNPN, CDR2 SVGIG (reference sequence). The germline V and J ends were trimmed by 6 bases and 4 bases, with 10 bases remaining between them. CDR3 in amino acids: CACRGAGANVLTF. The CDR3 nucleotides read TGTGCCTGCAGGGGCGCGGGGGCCAACGTCCTGACTTTC. Drawing the rest from reference TRBV30 and TRBJ2-6, the complete variable domain is SQTIHQWPATLVQPVGSPLSLECTVEGTSNPNLYWYRQAAGRGLQLLFYSVGIGQISSEVPQNLSASRPQDRQFILSSKKLLLSDSGFYLCACRGAGANVLTFGAGSRLTVL.

As regards this clone: One end of the junction varies from germline; a read error may be responsible. The gene calls are TRBV7-9 and TRBJ2-1, with 8 bases that match TRBD2. The CDR3 spans 16 residues. Germline CDR1 SEHNR, CDR2 FQNEAQ (reference sequence). In DNA, the CDR3 is TGTTCCAGCAGCTACATAGCGGGAAGATCATACAATGAGCAGTTCTTC. As protein: CSSSYIAGRSYNEQFF.

This chain links TRBV6-5 with TRBJ1-3, with D possibly being TRBD1 (5 bases). Trimming left V 5 bases short and J 5 bases short, with 10 bases between. This CDR3 spans 13 amino acids. Germline V gene sequence: CDR1 MNHEY, CDR2 SVGAGI. CDR3 in DNA: TGTGCCAGCAGTGCTGACAGTAGAAACACCATATATTTT. It yields the protein CASSADSRNTIYF.

The gene calls are TRBV7-3 and TRBJ2-1, with 10 bases matching TRBD2. After removal of 0 bases from V and 5 bases from J, the junction contained 7 bases not matched to a gene. CDR1 is SGHTA, CDR2 FQGTGA, per germline. CDR3 length: 17 amino acids. CDR3 protein: CASSLTPSGSFNNEQFF. CDR3 DNA: TGTGCCAGCAGCTTAACGCCTAGCGGGAGTTTCAACAATGAGCAGTTCTTC.

This clone has a single count. The chain joins TRBV27 to TRBJ2-7; TRBD1 agrees at 9 bases. The CDR3 extends over 13 amino acids. V shed 3 bases and J 12 bases; nucleotides not matched to a gene: 9. Germline CDR1 and CDR2: MNHEY and SMNVEV (reference sequence). The CDR3 sequence: CASSFAGTGRPYF. In nucleotides, the CDR3 is TGTGCCAGCAGTTTCGCGGGGACAGGGCGGCCGTACTTC.

V usage is TRBV9 and J usage is TRBJ2-7; 7 nucleotides line up with TRBD2. The CDR3 loop spans 15 amino acids. V shed 4 bases and J 6 bases; nucleotides not matched to a gene: 13. Germline V gives CDR1 SGDLS, CDR2 YYNGEE. In DNA, the CDR3 is TGTGCCAGCAGCCCCATTGCGGGAGAATCGGGCGAGCAGTACTTC. The encoded protein is CASSPIAGESGEQYF. Variable domain in full (rest from reference TRBV9 and TRBJ2-7): DSGVTQTPKHLITATGQRVTLRCSPRSGDLSVYWYQQSLDQGLQFLIQYYNGEERAKGNILERFSAQQFPDLHSELNLSSLELGDSALYFCASSPIAGESGEQYFGPGTRLTVT.

The chain has TRBV19 and TRBJ2-1; 8 bases align to TRBD2. The CDR3 is made up of 15 amino acids. Trimming cost V 5 bases and J 2 bases; bases outside gene matches: 5. Germline V lookup: CDR1 LNHDA, CDR2 SQIVND (reference sequence). The CDR3 spells CASSGLAGPYNEQFF. DNA of the CDR3: TGTGCCAGTAGTGGGTTAGCGGGACCCTACAATGAGCAGTTCTTC.

The J gene is TRBJ2-3, the V gene TRBV29-1; TRBD1 matches 11 bases. V shed 1 base, J shed 2 bases, and the junction held 5 bases outside the gene matches. This CDR3 is 16 amino acids long. The germline CDR1 and CDR2 sequences are SQVTM and ANQGSEA. CDR3 nucleotides: TGCAGCGTTGAAGGGGGACAGGGGGTCATCACAGATACGCAGTATTTT. Translation: CSVEGGQGVITDTQYF.

V and J are TRBV7-3 and TRBJ2-1, with D possibly matching TRBD1 (5 bases). V was clipped by 5 bases and J by 5 bases, with 16 bases between them. This CDR3 spans 15 amino acids. Germline V gives CDR1 SGHTA, CDR2 FQGTGA. CDR3 in DNA: TGTGCCAGCAGCCGGGCGCAGGGCGGCCACAATGAGCAGTTCTTC. Translation: CASSRAQGGHNEQFF.

The CDR3 loop is CASSPVGRGGTYEQYF. Written as DNA, the CDR3 is TGCGCCAGCAGCCCTGTAGGCAGGGGTGGGACCTACGAGCAGTACTTC. V gene TRBV5-1 combines with J gene TRBJ2-7; possible D gene TRBD1, 6 bases. The CDR3 covers 16 residues. V was pared by 4 bases and J by 2 bases, with 19 bases between. The germline gives CDR1 SGHRS, CDR2 YFSETQ.

This clone was picked up one time. The rearrangement joins TRBV7-3 to TRBJ2-5; TRBD1 aligns across 10 bases. The CDR3 runs 15 residues. V lost 5 bases and J lost 4; bases outside the gene matches: 7. Germline loops: CDR1 SGHTA, CDR2 FQGTGA. The CDR3 bases are TGTGCCAGCAGCCCGCGGACAGGGGGAAGAGAGACCCAGTACTTC. Translating it yields CASSPRTGGRETQYF.

The chain carries TRBV19 and TRBJ2-1; TRBD1 matches at 7 bases. V lost 1 base, J lost 4 bases, and 1 base stayed unmatched. The CDR3 is made up of 14 amino acids. The germline gives CDR1 LNHDA, CDR2 SQIVND (reference sequence). The CDR3: CASSIGGQYNEQFF. CDR3 coding DNA: TGTGCCAGTAGTATAGGGGGACAGTACAATGAGCAGTTCTTC.

Details on this clone: The same CDR3 can be traced to other DNA sequences in this sample. The chain recombines TRBV5-4 with TRBJ1-2; D possibly corresponds to TRBD1 (6 bases). The germline V gene has CDR1 SGHNT and CDR2 YYREEE (reference sequence). V was trimmed by 0 bases and J by 0 bases, leaving 6 bases between them. The CDR3 spans 14 residues. The CDR3 sequence is CASSLDRANYGYTF. DNA of the CDR3: TGTGCCAGCAGCTTGGACAGGGCTAACTATGGCTACACCTTC.

The V and J genes are TRBV4-1 and TRBJ2-7, with D perhaps matching TRBD2 (6 bases). The CDR3 length is 14 residues. Trimming removed 2 bases from V and 2 bases from J, with 10 bases in between. Germline V CDR1 and CDR2: MGHRA, YSYEKL. In DNA form, the CDR3 reads TGCGCCAGCAGCCAATGGCCGGGAGCCTACGAGCAGTACTTC. It specifies CASSQWPGAYEQYF.

The rearrangement links TRBV7-6 to TRBJ1-1, with D uncertain. This CDR3 has 13 amino acids. With 5 bases removed from V and 1 base from J, the gap between germline ends came to 8 bases. Germline assignment: CDR1 SGHVS and CDR2 FNYEAQ. The CDR3 protein is CASSLRQNTEAFF. In DNA form, the CDR3 reads TGTGCCAGCAGCCTCAGGCAGAACACTGAAGCTTTCTTT.

J is TRBJ2-1 and V is TRBV20-1; no clear D gene. With 5 bases removed from V and 8 bases from J, the gap between germline ends came to 10 bases. The CDR3 has 11 amino acids. Germline V gene lookup returns CDR1 DFQATT and CDR2 SNEGSKA (reference sequence). The CDR3: CSAAYEDEQFF. The DNA of the CDR3 is TGCAGTGCTGCCTACGAGGATGAGCAGTTCTTC.

This clone was detected a few times. The chain couples TRBV6-1 to TRBJ2-7; TRBD1 aligns across 8 bases. The CDR3 is made up of 15 amino acids. Germline CDR1 and CDR2: MNHNS and SASEGT. Trimming removed 5 bases from V and 5 bases from J; junction bases left unmatched: 11. CDR3 residues: CASSIRGQGIDEQYF. Written as DNA, the CDR3 is TGTGCCAGCAGTATCAGGGGGCAGGGTATTGACGAGCAGTACTTC.

This chain connects TRBV4-2 to TRBJ1-2; weak D call: TRBD1 (5 bases). Germline V gene sequence: CDR1 LGHNA, CDR2 YNFKEQ. V was shortened by 5 bases and J by 7 bases, with 11 bases between the two germline ends. This CDR3 contains 12 residues. The CDR3 DNA sequence: TGTGCCAGCAGCACTGGGGGGGGTGGCTACACCTTC. The encoded protein is CASSTGGGGYTF.

The genes are TRBV28 and TRBJ2-6, with D possibly TRBD1 on 6 matching bases. CDR1 is MDHEN and CDR2 is SYDVKM in the germline V gene. The V and J ends lost 5 bases and 0 bases respectively, with 20 bases between them. The CDR3 sequence is 19 residues long. CDR3 coding DNA: TGTGCCAGCAGTGAATACAGGGCTGTCTCCCTCTCTGGGGCCAACGTCCTGACTTTC. Translation: CASSEYRAVSLSGANVLTF.